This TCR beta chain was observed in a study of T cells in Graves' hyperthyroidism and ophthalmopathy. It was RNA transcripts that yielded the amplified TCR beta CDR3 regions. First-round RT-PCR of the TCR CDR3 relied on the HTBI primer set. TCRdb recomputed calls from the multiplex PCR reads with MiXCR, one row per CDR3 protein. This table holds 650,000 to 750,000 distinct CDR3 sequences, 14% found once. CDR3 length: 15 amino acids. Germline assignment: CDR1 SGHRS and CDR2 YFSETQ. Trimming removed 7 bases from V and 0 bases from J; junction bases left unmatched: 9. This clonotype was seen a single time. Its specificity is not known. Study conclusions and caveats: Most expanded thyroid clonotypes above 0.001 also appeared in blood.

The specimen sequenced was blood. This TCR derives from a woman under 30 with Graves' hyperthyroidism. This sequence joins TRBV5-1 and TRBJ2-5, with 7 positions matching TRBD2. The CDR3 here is CASSPAGPYQETQYF. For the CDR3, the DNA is TGCGCCAGCTCTCCAGCGGGGCCTTACCAAGAGACCCAGTACTTC. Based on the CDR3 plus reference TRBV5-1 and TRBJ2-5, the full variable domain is KAGVTQTPRYLIKTRGQQVTLSCSPISGHRSVSWYQQTPGQGLQFLFEYFSETQRNKGNFPGRFSGRQFSNSRSEMNVSTLELGDSALYLCASSPAGPYQETQYFGPGTRLLVL.